This T cell receptor beta chain was observed in a study of beta chain features in type 1 diabetes. Ten or more counts support this clone. CDR3 length equals 13 residues. V lost 4 bases, J lost 10 bases, and 5 bases stayed unmatched. From germline, CDR1 is SEHNR and CDR2 FQNEAQ (reference sequence). The study reverse transcribed the entire isolated RNA, so it sequenced expressed TCRB transcripts. Profiled with immunoSEQ multiplex PCR; TCRdb holds only in-frame clones, not every one. The data hold fewer than 350,000 clones, with approximately 8.1% observed a single time. The chain joins TRBV7-9 to TRBJ2-1; 9 nucleotides line up with TRBD2. Sequencing was carried out using central memory CD4+ T cells from blood. This TCR was sampled from a woman aged 18-29 years in good health. The DNA of the CDR3 is TGTGCCAGCAGCTCCTTAGCGGGGGCGGAGCAGTTCTTC. It codes for CASSSLAGAEQFF.